This TCR beta chain was found in a study of cytomegalovirus exposure and HLA in healthy donors. Study as a whole: One earlier analysis, a look at 150 million to 200 million T cells, found almost 120 million unique TCR beta sequences.

Findings and caveats of the study: A later analysis showed that HLA-associated TCR beta chains had undergone more clonal expansion than equally common others. Association of 16,951 TCR beta sequences with HLA alleles was found at 0.05 false discovery rate in a later analysis.

The CDR3 is 16 amino acids. Germline assignment: CDR1 SNHLY and CDR2 FYNNEI. Remarks on this clone: The target antigen is unknown. The junction and the germline gene differ at one end; a read error may be behind it.

PCR employed 60 Vbeta and 13 Jbeta primers. Assay: immunoSEQ multiplex PCR; the TCRdb copy retains only in-frame clones and omits some. The sample shows under 200,000 clones, more than 75% of them seen only once. The chain employs TRBV2 and TRBJ2-3, with a weak D call TRBD2 (6 bases). The material sequenced was PBMCs. This sequence originates from a girl under 18 in good health and CMV-seropositive. In DNA form, the CDR3 reads TGTGCCGGCAGCGCCGGACTAATGTGGGGCACAGATACGCAGTATTTT. This gives the protein CAGSAGLMWGTDTQYF.